The T cell receptor (beta chain) described here comes from a study of glioma-infiltrating T cells after dendritic cell vaccination. Trimming left V 6 bases short and J 4 bases short, with 7 bases between. The CDR3 consists of 11 residues. In germline, CDR1 is DFQATT, CDR2 SNEGSKA (reference sequence). Here immunoSEQ multiplex PCR was the method, and the copy in TCRdb shows in-frame clones only, minus some. This table holds about 95,000 clones, over 75% found once. The source is a human donor with glioblastoma. This sequence joins TRBV20-1 and TRBJ1-3, with unresolved D. This material consisted of blood, taken before dendritic cell vaccination. CDR3 nucleotide sequence: TGCAGTGCCGAGGGAGGAAACACCATATATTTT. Its translation: CSAEGGNTIYF.